The present T cell receptor (beta chain) was sequenced within a study of blood T cell repertoires in COVID-19. V shed 7 bases and J shed 9 bases, with 13 bases lying between them. Germline CDR1 SNHLY, CDR2 FYNNEI. The CDR3 has 11 amino acids. The assay was immunoSEQ multiplex PCR, and TCRdb's table has in-frame clones only and misses some. The sample consists of more than 50,000 clones, 90% of them appearing once. The source of this sequence is a woman between 35 and 50 years old with active COVID-19. The material sequenced was peripheral blood. V gene TRBV2 combines with J gene TRBJ2-7; possible D gene TRBD1, 6 bases. The CDR3 is CASTEQGTQYF. The CDR3, as DNA: TGTGCCAGCACCGAACAGGGAACGCAGTACTTC.